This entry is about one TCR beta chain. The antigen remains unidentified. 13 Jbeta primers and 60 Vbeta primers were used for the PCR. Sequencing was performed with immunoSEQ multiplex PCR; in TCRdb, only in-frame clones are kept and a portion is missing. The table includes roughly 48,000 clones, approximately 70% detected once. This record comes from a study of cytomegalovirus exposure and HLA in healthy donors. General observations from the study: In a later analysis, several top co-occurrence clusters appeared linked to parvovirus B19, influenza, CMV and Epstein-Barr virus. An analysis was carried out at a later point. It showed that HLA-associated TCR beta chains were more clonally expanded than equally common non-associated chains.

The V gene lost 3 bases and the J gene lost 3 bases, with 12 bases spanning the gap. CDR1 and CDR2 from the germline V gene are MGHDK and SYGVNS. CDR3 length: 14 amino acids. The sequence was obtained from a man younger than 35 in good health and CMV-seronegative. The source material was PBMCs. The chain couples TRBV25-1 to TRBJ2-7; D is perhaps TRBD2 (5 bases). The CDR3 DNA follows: TGTGCCAGCAGTGAGGCGGGCCCCTACTACGAGCAGTACTTC. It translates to CASSEAGPYYEQYF.